In this sample, the clone carrying this T cell receptor beta chain turned up a few times. The antigen is unknown. The germline V gene encodes CDR1 MNHEY and CDR2 SVGEGT. The V end lost 0 bases, the J end lost 2 bases, and 7 bases lay between the germline ends. The CDR3 totals 14 residues. Relying on iRepertoire HTBI primers and Arm-PCR of CDR3 regions, the team built TCR beta libraries. TCRdb re-called the multiplex PCR reads through MiXCR, storing one row per CDR3 protein. The repertoire includes 600,000 to 850,000 distinct CDR3 sequences, about 30% of them detected once, and 40% to 50% sits in the top ten. This sample was taken from a study of regulatory T cells in long-lasting Graves disease. Study at large: Positive TSH receptor antibodies alongside over 5 years of antithyroid drugs were what marked Graves' disease as persistent.

Time point reported: persistent/refractory GD, antithyroid drugs over 5 years with positive TRAb. Researchers made the TCR library from RNA that was extracted from PBMCs. Findings and caveats of the study: Persistent patients had a count of shared public clonotypes (about 2,500) that exceeded that of new patients (around 910). Lower TCR diversity characterized persistent Graves' patients relative to newly diagnosed patients. Having only a small sample size may have limited accuracy.

This specimen was peripheral blood mononuclear cells (PBMCs), taken when the disease was refractory, from a patient treated with antithyroid drugs. The TCR originated in a female donor with Graves disease. The V gene is TRBV6-2 or TRBV6-3, the J gene TRBJ1-2; D unclear. In DNA form, the CDR3 reads TGTGCCAGCAGTTACTCGACACAGAACTATGGCTACACCTTC. Protein product: CASSYSTQNYGYTF.